The 2 T cell receptor beta chains in this list originate from one sample, sequenced in a study of blood T cells in healthy people across ages. Primers used in a second PCR of roughly 6 to 11 cycles were a sample-barcoded 5' primer and a J-beta primer mix. In TCRdb, the 5' RACE reads were re-called with MiXCR into one record per CDR3 protein. This table has about 680,000 distinct CDR3 sequences, about 52% appearing once. The specimen sequenced was blood. The receptors originated from a woman aged 55 to 70 in good health.

This clonotype was found once. This sequence may be a read error, since a much larger clone differs from it by one base. The chain combines TRBV29-1 with TRBJ1-2; no firm D call. This CDR3 spans 11 amino acids. Deletions cut 7 bases from V and 12 bases from J, with 18 bases between. The V gene's germline CDR1 is SQVTM and CDR2 ANQGSEA. CDR3 nucleotide sequence: TGCAGCGCCCCATCCGGGCTCGGCCACACCTTC. Amino acid sequence: CSAPSGLGHTF.

The chain is built from TRBV2 and TRBJ2-7; weak D call: TRBD1 (5 bases). This CDR3 is built from 14 residues. Germline V lookup: CDR1 SNHLY, CDR2 FYNNEI. Trimming took 8 bases from V and 2 from J, leaving 16 bases between them. As DNA, the CDR3 is TGTGCCAGCTCGGCAGGGAACCCAACCTACGAGCAGTACTTC. As protein: CASSAGNPTYEQYF.